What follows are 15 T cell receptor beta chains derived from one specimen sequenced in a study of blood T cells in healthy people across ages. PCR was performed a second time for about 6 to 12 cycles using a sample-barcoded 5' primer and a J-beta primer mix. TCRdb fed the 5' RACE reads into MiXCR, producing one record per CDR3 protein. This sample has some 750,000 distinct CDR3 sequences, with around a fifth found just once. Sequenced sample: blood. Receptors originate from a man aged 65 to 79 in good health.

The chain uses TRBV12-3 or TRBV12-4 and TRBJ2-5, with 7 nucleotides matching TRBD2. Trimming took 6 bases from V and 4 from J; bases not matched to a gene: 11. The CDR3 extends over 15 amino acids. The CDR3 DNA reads TGTGCCAGCAGCAACAGACTAGCAGAGGGAGAGACCCAGTACTTC. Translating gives CASSNRLAEGETQYF.

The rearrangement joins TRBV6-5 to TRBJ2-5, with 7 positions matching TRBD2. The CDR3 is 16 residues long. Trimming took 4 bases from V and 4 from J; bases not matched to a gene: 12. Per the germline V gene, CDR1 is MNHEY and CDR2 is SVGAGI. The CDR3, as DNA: TGTGCCAGCAGTTTCCGGGACTACCAACCGCCAGAGACCCAGTACTTC. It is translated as CASSFRDYQPPETQYF.

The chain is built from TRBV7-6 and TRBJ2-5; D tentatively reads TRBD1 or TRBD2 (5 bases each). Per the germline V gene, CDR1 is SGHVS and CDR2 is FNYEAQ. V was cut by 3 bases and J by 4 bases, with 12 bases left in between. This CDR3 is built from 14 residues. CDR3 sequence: CASSFTGPLETQYF. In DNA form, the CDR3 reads TGTGCCAGCAGCTTTACGGGACCGCTAGAGACCCAGTACTTC.

The CDR3 coding sequence is TGTGCCAGTAGTCATTTTAGTATCCGAGTCCAAAACTATGGCTACACCTTC. Its translation is CASSHFSIRVQNYGYTF. The chain uses TRBV19 and TRBJ1-2; no clear D. The CDR3 spans 17 residues. Germline V gene lookup returns CDR1 LNHDA and CDR2 SQIVND (reference sequence). V lost 5 bases and J 2 bases, leaving 21 bases between the germline ends.

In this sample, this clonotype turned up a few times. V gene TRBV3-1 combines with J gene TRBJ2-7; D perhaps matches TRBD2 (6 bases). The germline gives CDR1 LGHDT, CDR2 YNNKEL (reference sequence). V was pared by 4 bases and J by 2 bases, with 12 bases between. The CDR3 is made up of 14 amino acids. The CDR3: CASSPGAPPYEQYF. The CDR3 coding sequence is TGTGCCAGCAGCCCGGGAGCCCCCCCCTACGAGCAGTACTTC.

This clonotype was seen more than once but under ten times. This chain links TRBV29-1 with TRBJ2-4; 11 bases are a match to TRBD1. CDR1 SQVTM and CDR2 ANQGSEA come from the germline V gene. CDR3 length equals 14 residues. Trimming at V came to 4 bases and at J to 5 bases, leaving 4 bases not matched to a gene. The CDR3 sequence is CSVGTGQGENIQYF. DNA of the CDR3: TGCAGCGTTGGAACGGGACAGGGGGAAAACATTCAGTACTTC.

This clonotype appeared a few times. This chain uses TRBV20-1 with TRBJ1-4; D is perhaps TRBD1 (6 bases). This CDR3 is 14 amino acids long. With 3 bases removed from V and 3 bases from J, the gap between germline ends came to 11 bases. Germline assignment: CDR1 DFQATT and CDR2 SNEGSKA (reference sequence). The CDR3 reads CSARAGAANEKLFF. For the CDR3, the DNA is TGCAGTGCTAGGGCGGGGGCGGCTAATGAAAAACTGTTTTTT.

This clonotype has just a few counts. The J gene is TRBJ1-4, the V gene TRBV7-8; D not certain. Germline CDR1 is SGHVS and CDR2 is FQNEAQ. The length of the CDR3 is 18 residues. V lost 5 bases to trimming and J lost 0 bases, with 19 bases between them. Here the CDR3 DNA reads TGTGCCAGCAGCCGACGGGTCCTCAATTATGCAACTAATGAAAAACTGTTTTTT. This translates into CASSRRVLNYATNEKLFF.

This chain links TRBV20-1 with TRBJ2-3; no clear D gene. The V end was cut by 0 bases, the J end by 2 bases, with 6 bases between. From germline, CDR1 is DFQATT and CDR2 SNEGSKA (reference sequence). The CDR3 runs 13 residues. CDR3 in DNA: TGCAGTGCTAGAGATCGCTTCACAGATACGCAGTATTTT. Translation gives CSARDRFTDTQYF.

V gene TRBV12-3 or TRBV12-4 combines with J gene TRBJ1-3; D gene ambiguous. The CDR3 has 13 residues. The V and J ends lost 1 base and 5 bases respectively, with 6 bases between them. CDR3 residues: CASSLVARNTIYF. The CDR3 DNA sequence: TGTGCCAGCAGTTTAGTCGCCCGAAACACCATATATTTT.

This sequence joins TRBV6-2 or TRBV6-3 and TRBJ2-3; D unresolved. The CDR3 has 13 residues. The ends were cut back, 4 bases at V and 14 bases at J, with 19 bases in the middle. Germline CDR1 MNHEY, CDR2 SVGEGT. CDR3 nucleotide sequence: TGTGCCAGCAGTTTCGGCCCGGACCTTTATCCGTATTTT. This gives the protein CASSFGPDLYPYF.

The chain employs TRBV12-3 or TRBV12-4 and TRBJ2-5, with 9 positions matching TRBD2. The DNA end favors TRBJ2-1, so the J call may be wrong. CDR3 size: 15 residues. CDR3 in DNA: TGTGCCAGCAGTTTTGTCGTGGCGGGGGGGGATGAGCAGTTCTTC. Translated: CASSFVVAGGDEQFF.

The CDR3 region is CASSPPATNEQFF. The CDR3 DNA reads as TGTGCCAGCTCACCACCGGCGACCAATGAGCAGTTCTTC. This rearrangement joins TRBV18 to TRBJ2-1, with D unclear. The CDR3 runs 13 residues. Per germline, CDR1 KGHSH and CDR2 LQKENI. V lost 0 bases and J lost 6, with 6 bases in between. Full variable domain (remainder filled in from reference TRBV18 and TRBJ2-1): NAGVMQNPRHLVRRRGQEARLRCSPMKGHSHVYWYRQLPEEGLKFMVYLQKENIIDESGMPKERFSAEFPKEGPSILRIQQVVRGDSAAYFCASSPPATNEQFFGPGTRLTVL.

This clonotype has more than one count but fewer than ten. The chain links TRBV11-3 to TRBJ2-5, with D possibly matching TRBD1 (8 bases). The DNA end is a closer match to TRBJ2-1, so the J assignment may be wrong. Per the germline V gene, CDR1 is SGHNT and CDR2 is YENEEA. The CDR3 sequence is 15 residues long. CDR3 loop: CASSLGTGRVNEQFF. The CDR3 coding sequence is TGTGCCAGCAGCTTAGGGACAGGGAGGGTCAATGAGCAGTTCTTC.

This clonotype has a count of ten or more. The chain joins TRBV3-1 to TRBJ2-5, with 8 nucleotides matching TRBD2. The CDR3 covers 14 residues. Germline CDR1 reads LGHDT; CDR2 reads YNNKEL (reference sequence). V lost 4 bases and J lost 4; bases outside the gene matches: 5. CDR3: CASSLGLGGETQYF. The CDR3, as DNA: TGTGCCAGCAGCCTGGGACTAGGGGGAGAGACCCAGTACTTC.